This T cell receptor (beta chain) was profiled in a study of T cells in Graves' hyperthyroidism and ophthalmopathy. CDR3 size: 15 residues. Germline V CDR1 and CDR2: LNHDA, SQIVND (reference sequence). The J segment lost 0 bases and the V segment lost 7 bases, leaving 7 bases of the junction unmatched. Any symptoms of ophthalmopathy came after the first hyperthyroidism diagnosis, from which the blood sample dates. This clonotype was counted a few times. RNA transcripts provided the source from which TCR beta CDR3 regions were amplified. Carried out on the TCR CDR3, a first-round RT-PCR used the HTBI primer set. TCRdb reanalysed the multiplex PCR reads using MiXCR and keeps one entry per CDR3 protein. The data show roughly 250,000 distinct CDR3 sequences, about 14% seen once.

The V and J genes are TRBV19 and TRBJ2-3; TRBD2 aligns across 7 bases. The origin of this receptor is a woman between 40 and 50 years old with Graves' hyperthyroidism that later progressed to Graves' ophthalmopathy. Material: blood. The chain's CDR3 is CASKAGGRSTDTQYF. CDR3 in DNA: TGTGCCAGTAAGGCCGGCGGGAGAAGCACAGATACGCAGTATTTT.